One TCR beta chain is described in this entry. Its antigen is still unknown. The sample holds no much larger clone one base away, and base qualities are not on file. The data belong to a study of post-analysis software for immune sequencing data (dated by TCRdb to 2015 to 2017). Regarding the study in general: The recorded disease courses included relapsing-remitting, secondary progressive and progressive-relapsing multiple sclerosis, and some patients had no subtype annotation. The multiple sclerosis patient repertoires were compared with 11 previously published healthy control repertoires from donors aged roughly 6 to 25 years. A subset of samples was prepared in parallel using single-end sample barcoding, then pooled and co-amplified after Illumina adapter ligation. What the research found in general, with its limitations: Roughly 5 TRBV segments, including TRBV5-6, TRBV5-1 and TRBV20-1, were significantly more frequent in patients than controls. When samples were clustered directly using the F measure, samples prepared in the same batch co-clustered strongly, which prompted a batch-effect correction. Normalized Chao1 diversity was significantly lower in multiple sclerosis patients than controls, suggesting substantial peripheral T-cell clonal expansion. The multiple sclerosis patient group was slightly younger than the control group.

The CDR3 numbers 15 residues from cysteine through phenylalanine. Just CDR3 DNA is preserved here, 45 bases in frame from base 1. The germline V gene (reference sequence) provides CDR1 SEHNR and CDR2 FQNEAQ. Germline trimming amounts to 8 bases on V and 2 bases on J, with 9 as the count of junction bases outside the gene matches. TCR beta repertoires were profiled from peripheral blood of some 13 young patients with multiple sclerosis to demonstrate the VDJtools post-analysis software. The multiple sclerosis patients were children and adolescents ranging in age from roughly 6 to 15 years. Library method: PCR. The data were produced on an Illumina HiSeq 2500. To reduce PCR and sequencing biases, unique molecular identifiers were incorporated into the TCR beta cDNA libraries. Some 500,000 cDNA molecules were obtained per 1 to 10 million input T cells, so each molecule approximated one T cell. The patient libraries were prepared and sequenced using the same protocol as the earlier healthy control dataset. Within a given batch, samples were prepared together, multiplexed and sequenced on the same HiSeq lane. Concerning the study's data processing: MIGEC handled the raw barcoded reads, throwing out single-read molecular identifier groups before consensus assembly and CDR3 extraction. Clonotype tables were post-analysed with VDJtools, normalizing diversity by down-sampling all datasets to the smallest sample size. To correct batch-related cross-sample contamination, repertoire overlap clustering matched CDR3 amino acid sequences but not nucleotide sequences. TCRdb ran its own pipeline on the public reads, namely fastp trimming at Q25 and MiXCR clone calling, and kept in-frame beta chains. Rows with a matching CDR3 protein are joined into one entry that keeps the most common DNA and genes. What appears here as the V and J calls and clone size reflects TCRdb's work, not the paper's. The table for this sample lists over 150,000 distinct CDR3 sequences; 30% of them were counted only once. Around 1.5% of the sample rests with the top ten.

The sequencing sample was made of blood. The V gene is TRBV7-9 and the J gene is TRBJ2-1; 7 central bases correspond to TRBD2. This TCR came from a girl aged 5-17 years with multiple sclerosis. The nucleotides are TGTGCCAGCGTCAGCGGGGATAGTCCCTACAATGAGCAGTTCTTC. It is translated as CASVSGDSPYNEQFF.